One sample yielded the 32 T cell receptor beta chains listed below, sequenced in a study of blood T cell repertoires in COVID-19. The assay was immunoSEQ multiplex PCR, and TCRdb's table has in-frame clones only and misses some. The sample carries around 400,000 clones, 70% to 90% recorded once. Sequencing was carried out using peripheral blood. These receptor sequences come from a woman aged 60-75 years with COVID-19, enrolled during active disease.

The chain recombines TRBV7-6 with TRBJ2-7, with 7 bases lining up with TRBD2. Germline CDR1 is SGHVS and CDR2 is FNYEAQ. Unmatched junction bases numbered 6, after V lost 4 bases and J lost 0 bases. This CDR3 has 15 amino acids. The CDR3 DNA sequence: TGTGCCAGCAGCTCTGGGGGGGGGAGCTCCTACGAGCAGTACTTC. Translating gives CASSSGGGSSYEQYF.

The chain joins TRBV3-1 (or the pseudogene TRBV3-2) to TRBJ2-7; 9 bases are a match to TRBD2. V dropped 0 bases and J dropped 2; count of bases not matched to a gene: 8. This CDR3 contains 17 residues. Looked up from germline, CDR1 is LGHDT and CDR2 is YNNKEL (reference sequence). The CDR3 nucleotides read TGTGCCAGCAGCCAAGATGACCTAGCGGGACATCCCTACGAGCAGTACTTC. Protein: CASSQDDLAGHPYEQYF.

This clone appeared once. In DNA, the CDR3 is TGTGCCAGCGCACCGGGATCCCTAGCCAAAAACATTCAGTACTTC. It yields the protein CASAPGSLAKNIQYF. V is TRBV11-2 and J is TRBJ2-4; D is perhaps TRBD2 (5 bases). Trimming pared 8 bases from V and 0 bases from J, leaving 14 bases between. Germline values: CDR1 SGHAT, CDR2 FQNNGV. CDR3 length: 15 amino acids. Drawing the rest from reference TRBV11-2 and TRBJ2-4, the complete variable domain is EAGVAQSPRYKIIEKRQSVAFWCNPISGHATLYWYQQILGQGPKLLIQFQNNGVVDDSQLPKDRFSAERLKGVDSTLKIQPAKLEDSAVYLCASAPGSLAKNIQYFGAGTRLSVL.

The CDR3: CASSRRRGGLTGELFF. CDR3 coding DNA: TGTGCCAGCAGCCGCCGGCGGGGGGGTCTTACCGGGGAGCTGTTTTTT. The chain couples TRBV3-1 (or the pseudogene TRBV3-2) to TRBJ2-2, with 9 bases matching TRBD2. Per the germline V gene, CDR1 is LGHDT and CDR2 is YNNKEL (reference sequence). Losses at the gene ends were 4 bases for V and 5 bases for J; bases not matched to a gene: 8. The CDR3 covers 16 residues.

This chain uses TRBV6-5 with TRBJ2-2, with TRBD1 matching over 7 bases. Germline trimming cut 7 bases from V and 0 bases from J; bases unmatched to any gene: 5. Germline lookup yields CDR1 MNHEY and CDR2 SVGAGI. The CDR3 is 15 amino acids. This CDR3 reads CASNKGTANTGELFF. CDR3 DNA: TGTGCCAGCAATAAAGGGACAGCGAACACCGGGGAGCTGTTTTTT.

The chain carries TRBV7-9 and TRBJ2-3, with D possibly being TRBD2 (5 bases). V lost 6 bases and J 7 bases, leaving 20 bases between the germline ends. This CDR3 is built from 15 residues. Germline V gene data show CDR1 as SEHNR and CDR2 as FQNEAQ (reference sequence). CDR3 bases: TGTGCCAGCAGGCCGGGATTATCCTCCGTTCATACGCAGTATTTT. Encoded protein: CASRPGLSSVHTQYF.

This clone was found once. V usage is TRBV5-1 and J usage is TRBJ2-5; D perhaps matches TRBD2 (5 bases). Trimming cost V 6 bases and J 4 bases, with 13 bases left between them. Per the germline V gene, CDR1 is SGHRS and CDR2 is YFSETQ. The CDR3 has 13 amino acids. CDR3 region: CASTVQGGETQYF. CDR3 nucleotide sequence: TGCGCCAGCACGGTCCAAGGAGGAGAGACCCAGTACTTC.

The CDR3 spells CASSIGTARNEKLFF. The CDR3 DNA reads TGTGCCAGCTCGATCGGGACAGCTCGTAATGAAAAACTGTTTTTT. The genes are TRBV18 and TRBJ1-4; 7 bases map to TRBD1. Trimming took 6 bases from V and 4 from J; bases not matched to a gene: 8. The CDR3 runs to 15 residues. Germline CDR1 reads KGHSH; CDR2 reads LQKENI.

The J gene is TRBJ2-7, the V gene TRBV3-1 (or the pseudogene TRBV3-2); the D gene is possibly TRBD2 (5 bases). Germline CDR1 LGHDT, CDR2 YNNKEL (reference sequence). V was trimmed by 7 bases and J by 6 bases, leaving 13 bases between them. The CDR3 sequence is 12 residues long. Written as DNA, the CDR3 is TGTGCCAGCACCCGGAAAGGGAGCGAGCAGTACTTC. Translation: CASTRKGSEQYF.

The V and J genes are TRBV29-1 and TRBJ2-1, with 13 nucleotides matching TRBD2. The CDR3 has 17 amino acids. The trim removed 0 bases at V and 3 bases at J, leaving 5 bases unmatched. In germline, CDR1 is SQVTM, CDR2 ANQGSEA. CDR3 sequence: CSVEDLRTSGGYNEQFF. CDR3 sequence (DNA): TGCAGCGTTGAAGATCTTAGGACTAGCGGGGGCTACAATGAGCAGTTCTTC.

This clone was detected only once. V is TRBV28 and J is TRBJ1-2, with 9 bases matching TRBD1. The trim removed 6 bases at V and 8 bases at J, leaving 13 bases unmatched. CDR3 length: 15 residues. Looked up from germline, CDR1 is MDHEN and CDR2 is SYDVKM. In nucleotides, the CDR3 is TGTGCCAGCAGCTCCCTCTTGGGACAGGGTGGGGGCTACACCTTC. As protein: CASSSLLGQGGGYTF.

Here the CDR3 reads CASMGRDREGYTF. The CDR3 DNA sequence: TGTGCCAGTATGGGGAGGGACAGGGAAGGCTACACCTTC. V and J are TRBV9 and TRBJ1-2; 9 positions agree with TRBD1. This CDR3 comprises 13 residues. CDR1 and CDR2 (germline): SGDLS, YYNGEE. The V and J ends lost 8 bases and 8 bases, in that order; junction bases with no gene match: 10.

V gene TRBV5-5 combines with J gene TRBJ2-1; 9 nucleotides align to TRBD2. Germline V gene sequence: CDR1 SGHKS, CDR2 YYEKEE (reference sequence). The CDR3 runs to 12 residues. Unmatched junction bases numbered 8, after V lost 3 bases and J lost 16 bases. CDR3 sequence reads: CASSYSGGGDFF. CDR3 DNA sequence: TGTGCCAGCAGCTATAGCGGGGGCGGGGATTTCTTC.

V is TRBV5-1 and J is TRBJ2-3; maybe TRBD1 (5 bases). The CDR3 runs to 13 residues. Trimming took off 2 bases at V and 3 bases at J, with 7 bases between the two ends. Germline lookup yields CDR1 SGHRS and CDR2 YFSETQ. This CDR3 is CASSFPGTDTQYF. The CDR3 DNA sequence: TGCGCCAGCAGCTTCCCAGGGACAGATACGCAGTATTTT.

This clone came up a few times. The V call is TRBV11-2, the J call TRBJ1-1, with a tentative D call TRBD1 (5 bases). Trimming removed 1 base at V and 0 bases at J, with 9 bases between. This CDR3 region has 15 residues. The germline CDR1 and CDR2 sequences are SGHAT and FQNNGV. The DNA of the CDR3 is TGTGCCAGCAGCTTAGTTATGGGGCTGAACACTGAAGCTTTCTTT. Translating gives CASSLVMGLNTEAFF.

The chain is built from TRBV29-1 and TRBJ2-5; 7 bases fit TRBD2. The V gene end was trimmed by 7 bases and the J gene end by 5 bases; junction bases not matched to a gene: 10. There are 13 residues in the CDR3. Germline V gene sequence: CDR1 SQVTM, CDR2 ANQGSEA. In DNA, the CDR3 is TGCAGCGGACTCCGAGAGGGAGGGGAGACCCAGTACTTC. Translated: CSGLREGGETQYF.

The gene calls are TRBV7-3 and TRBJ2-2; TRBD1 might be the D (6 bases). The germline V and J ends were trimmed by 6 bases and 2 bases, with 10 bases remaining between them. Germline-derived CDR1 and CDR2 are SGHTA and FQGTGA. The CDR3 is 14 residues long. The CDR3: CASSSRGNTGELFF. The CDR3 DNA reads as TGTGCCAGCAGTTCCAGGGGAAACACCGGGGAGCTGTTTTTT. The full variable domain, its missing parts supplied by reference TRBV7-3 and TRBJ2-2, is GAGVSQTPSNKVTEKGKYVELRCDPISGHTALYWYRQSLGQGPEFLIYFQGTGAADDSGLPNDRFFAVRPEGSVSTLKIQRTERGDSAVYLCASSSRGNTGELFFGEGSRLTVL.

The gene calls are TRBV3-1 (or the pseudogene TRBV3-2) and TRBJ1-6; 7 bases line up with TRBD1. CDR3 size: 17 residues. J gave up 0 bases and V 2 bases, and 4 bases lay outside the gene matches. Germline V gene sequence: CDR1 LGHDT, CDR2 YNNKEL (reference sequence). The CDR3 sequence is CASSQFRGSSYNSPLHF. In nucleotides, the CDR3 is TGTGCCAGCAGCCAATTCAGGGGGAGCTCCTATAATTCACCCCTCCACTTT.

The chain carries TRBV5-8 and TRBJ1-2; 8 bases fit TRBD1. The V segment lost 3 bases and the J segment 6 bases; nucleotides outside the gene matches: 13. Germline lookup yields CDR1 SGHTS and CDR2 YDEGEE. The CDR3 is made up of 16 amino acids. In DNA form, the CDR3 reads TGTGCCAGCAGCTACCCCGCTACAGGGGGACAGAATGGCTACACCTTC. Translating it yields CASSYPATGGQNGYTF.

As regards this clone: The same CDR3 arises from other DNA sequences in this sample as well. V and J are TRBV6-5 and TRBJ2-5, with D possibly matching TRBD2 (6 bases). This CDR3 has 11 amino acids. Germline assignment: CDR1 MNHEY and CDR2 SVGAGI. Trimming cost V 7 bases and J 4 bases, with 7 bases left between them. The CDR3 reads CASTGGETQYF. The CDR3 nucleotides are TGTGCCAGCACCGGGGGAGAGACCCAGTACTTC.

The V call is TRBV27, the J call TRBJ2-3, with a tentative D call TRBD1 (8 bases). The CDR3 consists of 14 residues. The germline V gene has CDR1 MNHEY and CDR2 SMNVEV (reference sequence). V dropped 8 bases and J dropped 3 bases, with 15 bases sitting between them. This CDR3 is CASSNRGGTDTQYF. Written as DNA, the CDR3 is TGTGCCAGCTCCAACAGGGGGGGGACAGATACGCAGTATTTT.

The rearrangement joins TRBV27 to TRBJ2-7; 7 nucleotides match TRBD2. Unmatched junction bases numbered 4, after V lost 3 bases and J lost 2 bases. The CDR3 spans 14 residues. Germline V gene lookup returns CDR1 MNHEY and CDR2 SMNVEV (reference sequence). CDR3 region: CASSFQGGTYEQYF. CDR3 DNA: TGTGCCAGCAGTTTCCAGGGAGGGACCTACGAGCAGTACTTC.

The chain's CDR3 is CASSPGTARHEQFF. Written as DNA, the CDR3 is TGTGCCAGCAGTCCAGGGACAGCTCGCCATGAGCAGTTCTTC. This chain links TRBV6-5 with TRBJ2-1; 7 nucleotides match TRBD1. Germline V gene data show CDR1 as MNHEY and CDR2 as SVGAGI. V shed 5 bases and J 8 bases; nucleotides not matched to a gene: 9. The CDR3 is 14 residues long.

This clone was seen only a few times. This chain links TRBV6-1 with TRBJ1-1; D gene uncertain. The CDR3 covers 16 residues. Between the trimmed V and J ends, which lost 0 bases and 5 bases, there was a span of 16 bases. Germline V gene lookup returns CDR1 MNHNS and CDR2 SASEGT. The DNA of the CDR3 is TGTGCCAGCAGTGAAGCGCACGAGGGCGGTTGGACTGAAGCTTTCTTT. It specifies CASSEAHEGGWTEAFF.

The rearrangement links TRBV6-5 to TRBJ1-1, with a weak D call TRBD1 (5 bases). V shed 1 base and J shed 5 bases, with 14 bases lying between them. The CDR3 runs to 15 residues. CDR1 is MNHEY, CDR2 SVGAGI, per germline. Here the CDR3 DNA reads TGTGCCAGCAGTTACTATAATAACGGGGGTACTGAAGCTTTCTTT. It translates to CASSYYNNGGTEAFF.

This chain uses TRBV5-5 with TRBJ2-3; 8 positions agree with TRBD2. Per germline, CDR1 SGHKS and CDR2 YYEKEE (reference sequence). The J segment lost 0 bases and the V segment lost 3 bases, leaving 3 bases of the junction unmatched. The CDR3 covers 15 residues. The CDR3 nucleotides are TGTGCCAGCAGCTCCCCGGGGGGGAGCACAGATACGCAGTATTTT. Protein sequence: CASSSPGGSTDTQYF.

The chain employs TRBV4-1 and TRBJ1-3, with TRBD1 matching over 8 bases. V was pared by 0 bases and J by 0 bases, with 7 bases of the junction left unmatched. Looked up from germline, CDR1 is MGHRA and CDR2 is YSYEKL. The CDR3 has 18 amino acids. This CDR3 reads CASSQERVTGGSGNTIYF. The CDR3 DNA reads TGCGCCAGCAGCCAAGAGAGGGTCACAGGGGGCTCTGGAAACACCATATATTTT.

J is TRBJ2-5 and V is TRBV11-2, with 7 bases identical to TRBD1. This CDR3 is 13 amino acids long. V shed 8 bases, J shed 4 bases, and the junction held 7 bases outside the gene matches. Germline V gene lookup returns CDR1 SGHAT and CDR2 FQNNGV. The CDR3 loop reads CASGNDRVETQYF. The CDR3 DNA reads TGTGCCAGCGGGAATGACAGGGTAGAGACCCAGTACTTC.

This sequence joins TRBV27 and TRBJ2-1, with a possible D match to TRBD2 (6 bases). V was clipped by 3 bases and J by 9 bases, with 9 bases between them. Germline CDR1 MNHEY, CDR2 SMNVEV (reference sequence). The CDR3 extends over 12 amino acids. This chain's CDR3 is CASSFQGGEQFF. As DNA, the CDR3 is TGTGCCAGCAGTTTCCAGGGAGGTGAGCAGTTCTTC.

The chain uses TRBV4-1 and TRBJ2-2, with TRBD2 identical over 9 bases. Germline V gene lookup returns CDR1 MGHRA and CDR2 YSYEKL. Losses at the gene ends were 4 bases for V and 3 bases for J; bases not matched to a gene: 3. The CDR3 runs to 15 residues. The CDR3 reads CASSPSGEDTGELFF. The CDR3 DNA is TGCGCCAGCAGCCCTAGCGGGGAGGACACCGGGGAGCTGTTTTTT.

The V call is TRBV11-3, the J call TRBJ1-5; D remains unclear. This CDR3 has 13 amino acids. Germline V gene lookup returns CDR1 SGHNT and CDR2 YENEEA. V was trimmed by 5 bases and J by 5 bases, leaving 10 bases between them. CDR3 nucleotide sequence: TGTGCCAGCAGCCCGAGGAGGGATCAGCCCCAGCATTTT. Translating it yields CASSPRRDQPQHF.

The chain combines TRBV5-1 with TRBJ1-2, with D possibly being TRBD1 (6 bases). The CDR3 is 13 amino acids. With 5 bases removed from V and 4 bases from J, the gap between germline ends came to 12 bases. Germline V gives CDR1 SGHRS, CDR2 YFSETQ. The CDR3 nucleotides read TGCGCCAGCAGGCATGACAGGAGCTATGGCTACACCTTC. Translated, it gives CASRHDRSYGYTF.